This TCR beta chain was sequenced for a study of PD-L1 blockade in urothelial cancer. Study-wide context: About 90% of the roughly 30 patients comprised males who had bladder-origin urothelial cancer.

The table came from immunoSEQ multiplex PCR; TCRdb's copy has only in-frame clones and leaves some out. The table shows tens of thousands of clones, with roughly 88% occurring only once. V was pared by 4 bases and J by 5 bases, with 21 bases between. The germline CDR1 and CDR2 sequences are SNHLY and FYNNEI. The CDR3 contains 17 residues. Documented time point: pretreatment peripheral blood. The receptor's source is a man between 65 and 85 years old with urothelial cancer. Sequenced here: PBMCs, sampled around atezolizumab (anti-PD-L1) treatment. The V gene is TRBV2, the J gene TRBJ1-3; D may be TRBD1 (5 bases). CDR3 sequence: CASSVQDTRGSRNTIYF. CDR3 bases: TGTGCCAGCAGTGTCCAGGACACGCGAGGTAGTCGAAACACCATATATTTT.